Presented here are 11 T cell receptor beta chains from one specimen sequenced in a study of CD8+ T cells in alopecia areata. cDNA prepared by RNA extraction and subsequent reverse transcription served as the template for sequencing. Here immunoSEQ multiplex PCR was the method, and the copy in TCRdb shows in-frame clones only, minus some. Recorded here are 290,000 or so clones, none singletons. CD4, CD8alpha, NKG2D, NKG2ACE and other markers were used to sort pooled cutaneous lymph node cells. Sample: CD4+ T cells sorted from a lymph node. Receptors originate from a C3H/HeJ mouse with alopecia areata. For this mouse line, the MHC haplotype is H2-k.

This clone was observed many times. Gene names denote mouse genes. The CDR3 end lies 4 residues beyond the end of the read and is filled in from the germline J gene. The same CDR3 also results from other DNA sequences found in this sample. V is TRBV1 and J is TRBJ1-2; D is perhaps TRBD1 (5 bases). Germline V gives CDR1 NSQYPW, CDR2 LRSPGD (reference sequence). This CDR3 has 14 residues. V was shortened by 0 bases and J by 0 bases, with 5 bases between the two germline ends. The CDR3 spells CTCSAEGANSDYTF. The DNA read from the CDR3 is TGCACCTGCAGTGCAGAGGGGGCAAACTCC.

Worth noting for this clone: Mouse gene names and germline throughout. The CDR3 end lies 4 residues beyond the end of the read and is filled in from the germline J gene. The sample contains more than one DNA sequence encoding this CDR3. V is TRBV1 and J is TRBJ2-2; D is unclear. The CDR3 contains 14 residues. Germline V gives CDR1 NSQYPW, CDR2 LRSPGD (reference sequence). V was pared by 2 bases and J by 0 bases, with 4 bases between. The CDR3 DNA, read in part, is TGCACCTGCAGTGCATCTTCAAACACCGGG. This encodes CTCSASSNTG. The CDR3, in full, reads CTCSASSNTGQLYF.

The table lists this clone with a few counts. Genes and germline are mouse. The read terminates 4 residues ahead of where the CDR3 ends, so the germline J gene completes it. V and J are TRBV19 and TRBJ1-1; TRBD1 matches 8 bases. V shed 4 bases and J 0 bases; nucleotides not matched to a gene: 5. The germline V gene encodes CDR1 FNHDT and CDR2 SITEND (reference sequence). The length of the CDR3 is 15 residues. The CDR3: CASSPRTGSNTEVFF. The part of the CDR3 DNA that was read is TGTGCCAGCAGTCCGCGGACAGGGTCAAACACA.

This clone was seen only a few times. Gene names and germline match the mouse. From the germline J gene comes the end of the CDR3, since the read stops 4 residues before it. The same CDR3 also results from other DNA sequences found in this sample. This chain links TRBV19 with TRBJ2-5; D unclear. Germline CDR1 and CDR2: FNHDT and SITEND (reference sequence). With 0 bases removed from V and 1 base from J, the gap between germline ends came to 3 bases. The CDR3 loop spans 13 amino acids. CDR3 DNA, as far as it was read: TGTGCCAGCAGTATAGGGGACCAAGAC. Encoded protein: CASSIGDQD. The CDR3 in full is CASSIGDQDTQYF.

The sample holds a few counts of this clone. Genes here carry mouse names. The read stops 4 residues short of the end of the CDR3; the missing end is completed from the germline J gene. The chain has TRBV13-1 and TRBJ1-1, with 7 bases aligning to TRBD1. The germline V gene has CDR1 NSHNY and CDR2 SYGAGN. The J segment lost 1 base and the V segment lost 1 base, leaving 4 bases of the junction unmatched. The CDR3 is 15 residues long. This CDR3 reads CASSDPTGRNTEVFF. The sequenced part of the CDR3 DNA is TGTGCCAGCAGTGATCCGACAGGGAGGAACACA.

Turning to this clone: The germline and genes are mouse ones. Other nucleotide sequences from this sample produce the same CDR3. The CDR3 region is CAWSLLGQDTQYF. The CDR3 bases that were read are TGTGCCTGGAGTCTCCTGGGCCAAGAC. V is TRBV31 and J is TRBJ2-5; tentatively, D is TRBD2 (5 bases). Read sequence stops 4 residues before the CDR3 end, and the germline J gene provides the missing end. Germline V CDR1 and CDR2: GKSSPN, SITVG. The V end was cut by 0 bases, the J end by 2 bases, with 6 bases between. CDR3 length equals 13 residues.

Regarding this clone: Gene names denote mouse genes. The read finishes 4 residues shy of the CDR3 end, and the germline J gene is used to complete it. The V and J genes are TRBV13-2 and TRBJ1-1, with 10 nucleotides matching TRBD1. J gave up 3 bases and V 1 base, and 3 bases lay outside the gene matches. The CDR3 covers 15 residues. Germline V gene data show CDR1 as NNHNN and CDR2 as SYGAGS (reference sequence). The CDR3 protein is CASGDPGTGDTEVFF. The covered CDR3 bases are TGTGCCAGCGGTGATCCCGGGACAGGGGACACA.

A word on this clone: Mouse germline and gene names are used. Read sequence stops 4 residues before the CDR3 end, and the germline J gene provides the missing end. The chain joins TRBV5 to TRBJ1-1, with a possible D match to TRBD1 (6 bases). The CDR3 contains 15 residues. Per the germline V gene, CDR1 is LGHNA and CDR2 is YNLKQL (reference sequence). CDR3 DNA (partial): TGTGCCAGCAGCCATGGGACTGGGGGGGCTGGA. It encodes CASSHGTGGAG. The full CDR3 is CASSHGTGGAGEVFF.

This clone was seen a handful of times. Gene labels here are mouse ones. Coverage ceases 4 residues before the CDR3 finishes, and the germline J gene fills in the end. Distinct nucleotide sequences in the sample also encode this CDR3. The gene calls are TRBV13-1 and TRBJ1-1, with D maybe TRBD1 (5 bases). Germline V gene sequence: CDR1 NSHNY, CDR2 SYGAGN. Trimming left V 3 bases short and J 0 bases short, with 9 bases between. The CDR3 is 14 amino acids. The DNA read from the CDR3 is TGTGCCAGCAGTGCCGACAGTGCAAACACA. This translates into CASSADSANT. The whole CDR3 reads CASSADSANTEVFF.

The sample holds a few counts of this clone. Here the gene names and germline are mouse. The read ends 4 residues shy of where the CDR3 ends; the end is completed using the germline J gene. V usage is TRBV13-1 and J usage is TRBJ2-1; 12 nucleotides align to TRBD2. This CDR3 has 14 residues. The germline V gene encodes CDR1 NSHNY and CDR2 SYGAGN. The CDR3 DNA, read in part, is TGTGCCAGCAGTCCTGACTGGGGGGGCGCT. Its translation: CASSPDWGGA. The CDR3 as a whole reads CASSPDWGGAEQFF.

This clone was observed a few times. The genes are named according to mouse. Read coverage stops 4 residues before the CDR3 terminus; the germline J gene supplies the remainder. The chain carries TRBV13-2 and TRBJ2-7, with D possibly being TRBD1 (6 bases). Per germline, CDR1 NNHNN and CDR2 SYGAGS (reference sequence). The CDR3 totals 13 residues. The V gene lost 7 bases and the J gene lost 2 bases, with 13 bases spanning the gap. The CDR3 loop is CASTKEGAYEQYF. The sequenced part of the CDR3 DNA is TGTGCCAGCACCAAGGAGGGGGCCTAT.